A few counts support the clone carrying this T cell receptor (beta chain). The target antigen is unknown. CDR1 and CDR2 from the germline V gene are DFQATT and SNEGSKA (reference sequence). Trimming took off 6 bases at V and 2 bases at J, with 16 bases between the two ends. The CDR3 loop spans 14 amino acids. The sorting of naive CD8 T cells used the CD8+CD4-CCR7+CD45RA+ phenotype. Libraries of bulk TCR were made by previously described methods (with listed TCR primers). From the PCR reads, TCRdb called clonotypes with MiXCR, one entry per CDR3 protein. This table holds approximately 500,000 distinct CDR3 sequences, over 20% found once. The sample is drawn from a study of molecular identifiers for immune sequencing clone quantification. Study observations and caveats: Barcode-sharing identical TCR molecules could underestimate highly expanded clone sizes. In CMV-specific effectors, clones above 20 copies held over 99% of molecules; naive, under 1%.

The sequence was collected from a human donor in good health. Some libraries in this study had Jurkat cell RNA spiked in. The rearrangement uses TRBV20-1 and TRBJ1-2; no firm D call. Material for sequencing was naive CD8+ T cells from blood, with Jurkat cell RNA spiked in. Indicated subset: FACS-sorted CD8+CD4-CCR7+CD45RA+ naive T cells. CDR3 protein: CSAPGSALNYGYTF. Written as DNA, the CDR3 is TGCAGTGCCCCGGGGTCGGCTCTAAACTATGGCTACACCTTC.